This T cell receptor (beta chain) is drawn from a study of cytomegalovirus exposure and HLA in healthy donors. Findings and caveats of the study: It has been reported that TCR beta sequences accurately predicted the HLA-A and HLA-B alleles of most subjects. The study recorded 160 or so TCR beta chains that were cytomegalovirus-associated. Through in vitro validation, three CMV-associated chains were shown to be specific for CMV antigens.

As for this clone: Its antigen is still unknown.

V dropped 4 bases and J dropped 10 bases, with 23 bases sitting between them. The CDR3 loop spans 15 amino acids. Germline V gives CDR1 MDHEN, CDR2 SYDVKM. Primers for the PCR totalled 60 Vbeta and 13 Jbeta. Clones were read by immunoSEQ multiplex PCR, and TCRdb kept only the in-frame ones, dropping some. The data contain about 140,000 clones, approximately 73% of them singletons. Whereas donors were nominally healthy upon sampling, unrecorded immune exposures were probable. Sequenced material: PBMCs. This chain joins TRBV28 and TRBJ2-7; the D is unclear. This TCR came from a man younger than 40 in good health and CMV-seropositive. The CDR3 nucleotides are TGTGCCAGCAGTTCGGGTCAAACTGGCCCCGGCGATCAGTACTTC. It codes for CASSSGQTGPGDQYF.